This T cell receptor beta chain emerged from a study of control samples from healthy donors and cancer patients. This clone has only a few counts. Here immunoSEQ multiplex PCR was the method, and the copy in TCRdb shows in-frame clones only, minus some. The sample lists 150,000 or so clones, over 85% occurring once. Specimen: blood. The source is a man aged 18-30 years in good health.

The CDR3 protein is CASSSSPGDNTGELFF. CDR3 DNA: TGCGCCAGCAGCTCGTCCCCGGGGGATAACACCGGGGAGCTGTTTTTT. V is TRBV5-1 and J is TRBJ2-2; possibly TRBD2 for D (6 bases). The CDR3 is 16 amino acids. Germline lookup yields CDR1 SGHRS and CDR2 YFSETQ. Deletions cut 3 bases from V and 2 bases from J, with 14 bases between.